This T cell receptor (beta chain) was sequenced for a study of regulatory T cells in long-lasting Graves disease. Study context: The term persistent Graves' disease signified upward of 5 years on antithyroid drugs with positive TSH receptor antibodies.

iRepertoire HTBI primers and Arm-PCR of CDR3 regions built TCR beta libraries. TCRdb reprocessed the multiplex PCR reads via MiXCR and lists one record per CDR3 protein. The sample has about 660,000 distinct CDR3 sequences, about 32% seen once. The length of the CDR3 is 12 residues. The germline CDR1 and CDR2 sequences are MDHEN and SYDVKM. Trimming cost V 5 bases and J 8 bases; bases outside gene matches: 5. The time point: persistent/refractory GD, antithyroid drugs over 5 years with positive TRAb. Extracted RNA from PBMCs served as the source of the TCR library. Each patient gave approximately 10 milliliters of EDTA-anticoagulated peripheral blood. This clonotype was detected ten times or more. The antigen is undetermined. Study-wide points: Sharing of public clonotypes was greater in persistent patients (2,741) than in new patients (roughly 970). Possibly, accuracy suffered from the small sample size.

The chain recombines TRBV28 with TRBJ1-2; 7 bases align to TRBD1. The sequence was obtained from a female donor with Graves disease. Sequenced here: peripheral blood mononuclear cells (PBMCs), sampled when the disease was refractory, from a patient treated with antithyroid drugs. CDR3 DNA: TGTGCCAGCAGTGAGGGGGCAGGGGGCTACACCTTC. Its protein is CASSEGAGGYTF.